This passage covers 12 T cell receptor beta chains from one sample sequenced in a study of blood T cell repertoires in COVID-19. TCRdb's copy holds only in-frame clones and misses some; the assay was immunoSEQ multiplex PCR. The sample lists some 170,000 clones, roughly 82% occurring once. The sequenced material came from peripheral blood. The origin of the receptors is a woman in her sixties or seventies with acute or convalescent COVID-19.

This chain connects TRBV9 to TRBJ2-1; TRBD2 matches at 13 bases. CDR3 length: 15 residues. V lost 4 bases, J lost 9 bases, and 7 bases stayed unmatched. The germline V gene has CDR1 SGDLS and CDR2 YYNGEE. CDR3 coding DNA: TGTGCCAGCAGCCCGACTAGCGGGGGGTATGGTGAGCAGTTCTTC. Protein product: CASSPTSGGYGEQFF.

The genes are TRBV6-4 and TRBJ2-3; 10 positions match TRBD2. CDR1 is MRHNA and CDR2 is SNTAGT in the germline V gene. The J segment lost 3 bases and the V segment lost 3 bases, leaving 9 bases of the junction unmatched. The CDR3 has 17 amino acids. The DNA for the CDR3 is TGTGCCAGCAGTGAAGGGATAGCGGGAGGCCCAACAGATACGCAGTATTTT. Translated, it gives CASSEGIAGGPTDTQYF.

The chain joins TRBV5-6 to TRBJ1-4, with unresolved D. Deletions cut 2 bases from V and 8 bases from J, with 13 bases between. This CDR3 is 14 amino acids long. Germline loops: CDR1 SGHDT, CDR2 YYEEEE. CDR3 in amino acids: CASSLATSREKLFF. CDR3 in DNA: TGTGCCAGCAGCTTAGCGACGTCGAGGGAAAAACTGTTTTTT. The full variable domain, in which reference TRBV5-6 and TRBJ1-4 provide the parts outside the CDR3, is DAGVTQSPTHLIKTRGQQVTLRCSPKSGHDTVSWYQQALGQGPQFIFQYYEEEERQRGNFPDRFSGHQFPNYSSELNVNALLLGDSALYLCASSLATSREKLFFGSGTQLSVL.

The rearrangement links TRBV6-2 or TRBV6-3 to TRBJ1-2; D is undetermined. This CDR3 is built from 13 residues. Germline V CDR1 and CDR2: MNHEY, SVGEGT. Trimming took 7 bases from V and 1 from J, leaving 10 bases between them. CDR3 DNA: TGTGCCAGCACCCCAGAGGATAACTATGGCTACACCTTC. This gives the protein CASTPEDNYGYTF.

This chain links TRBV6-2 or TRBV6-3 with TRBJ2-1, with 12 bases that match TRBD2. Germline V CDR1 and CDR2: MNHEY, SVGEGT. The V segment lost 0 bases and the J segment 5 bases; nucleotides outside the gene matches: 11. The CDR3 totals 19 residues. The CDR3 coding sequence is TGTGCCAGCAGTTACTCGACTAGCGGGAGTCGCAGGGGGGACAATGAGCAGTTCTTC. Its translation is CASSYSTSGSRRGDNEQFF.

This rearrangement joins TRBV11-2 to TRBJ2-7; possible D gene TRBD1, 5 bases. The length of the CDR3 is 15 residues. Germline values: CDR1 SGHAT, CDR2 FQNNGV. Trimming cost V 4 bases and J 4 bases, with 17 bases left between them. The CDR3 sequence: CASSSLTESLYEQYF. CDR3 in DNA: TGTGCCAGCAGCTCCTTGACAGAGTCTTTGTACGAGCAGTACTTC.

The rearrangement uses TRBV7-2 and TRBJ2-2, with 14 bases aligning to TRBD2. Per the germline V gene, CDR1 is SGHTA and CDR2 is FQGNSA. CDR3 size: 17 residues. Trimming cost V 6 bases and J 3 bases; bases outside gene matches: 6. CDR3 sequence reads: CASRWTSGRSYTGELFF. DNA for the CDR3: TGTGCCAGCAGGTGGACTAGCGGGAGGTCGTACACCGGGGAGCTGTTTTTT.

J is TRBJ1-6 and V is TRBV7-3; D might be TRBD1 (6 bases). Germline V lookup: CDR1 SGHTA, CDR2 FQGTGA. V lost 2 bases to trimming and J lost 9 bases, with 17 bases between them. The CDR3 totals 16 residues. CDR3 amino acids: CASSLSVQGSSSPLHF. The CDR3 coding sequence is TGTGCCAGCAGCTTATCCGTACAGGGATCGAGTTCACCCCTCCACTTT.

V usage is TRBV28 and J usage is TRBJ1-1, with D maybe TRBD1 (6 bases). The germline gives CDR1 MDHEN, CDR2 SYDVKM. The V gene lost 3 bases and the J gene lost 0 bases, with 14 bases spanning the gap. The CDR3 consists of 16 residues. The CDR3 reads CASSFADRHMNTEAFF. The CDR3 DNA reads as TGTGCCAGCAGTTTCGCGGACAGACACATGAACACTGAAGCTTTCTTT. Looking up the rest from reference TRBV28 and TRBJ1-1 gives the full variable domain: DVKVTQSSRYLVKRTGEKVFLECVQDMDHENMFWYRQDPGLGLRLIYFSYDVKMKEKGDIPEGYSVSREKKERFSLILESASTNQTSMYLCASSFADRHMNTEAFFGQGTRLTVV.

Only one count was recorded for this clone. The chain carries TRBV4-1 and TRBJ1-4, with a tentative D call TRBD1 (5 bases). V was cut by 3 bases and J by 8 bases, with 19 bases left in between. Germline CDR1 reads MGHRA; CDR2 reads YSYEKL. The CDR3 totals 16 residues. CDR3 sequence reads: CASSQGRSSIGEKLFF. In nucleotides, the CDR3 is TGCGCCAGCAGCCAGGGGCGCAGTTCGATAGGCGAAAAACTGTTTTTT.

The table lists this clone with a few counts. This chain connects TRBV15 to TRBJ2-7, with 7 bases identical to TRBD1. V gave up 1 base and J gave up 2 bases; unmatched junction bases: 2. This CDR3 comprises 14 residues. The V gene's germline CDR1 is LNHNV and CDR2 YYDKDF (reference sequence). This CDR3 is CATSRGTGPYEQYF. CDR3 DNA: TGTGCCACCAGCAGAGGGACAGGTCCCTACGAGCAGTACTTC.

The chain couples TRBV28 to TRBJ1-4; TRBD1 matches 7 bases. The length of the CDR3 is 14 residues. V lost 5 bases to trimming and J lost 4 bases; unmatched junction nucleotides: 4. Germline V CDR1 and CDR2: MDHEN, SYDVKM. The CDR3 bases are TGTGCCAGCAGTCGACAGGGTGTTAATGAAAAACTGTTTTTT. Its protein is CASSRQGVNEKLFF.